This T cell receptor beta chain comes out of a study of CD4 T cells in relation to SARS-CoV-2 and coronaviruses (dated by TCRdb to about 2021). Context from the whole study: The ViraFEST assay cultured PBMCs with antigen for more than nine days, then sequenced TCR beta CDR3s to find antigen-specific clonal expansions. Samples from three pre-COVID donors and the naive versus memory experiments were sequenced with the Adaptive Biotechnologies TCR-sequencing kit; other data were Illumina-based. A different, Illumina-based TCR-beta assay was used to sequence expansion assays from other donors in the study. Using patient-derived lymphoblastoid cell lines, the shared crossreactive spike epitopes were mapped to their HLA restriction. An HIV-1 Nef peptide pool or a no-peptide culture served as the negative reference condition. Memory CD4+ T cell crossreactivity between SARS-CoV-2 and common cold coronavirus spike proteins was assessed at the TCR clonotype level in the study. Results and caveats for the whole study, not just this receptor: Because no donor provided both pre-pandemic and post-infection samples, tracing the source of pre-existing responses was limited. Crossreactive clones showed significantly weaker SARS-CoV-2-driven expansion than monoreactive clones, consistent with antigenic imprinting. The study was constrained by small numbers of patients and of tested TCRs. Approximately 60% of donors had memory CD4+ clonotypes that crossrecognized SARS-CoV-2 and at least one common cold coronavirus spike. Because the crossreactivity analysis focused on spike protein, crossreactivity against other viral proteins was not assessed.

Library creation used the immunoSEQ multiplex PCR assay. Per the authors' processing: During preprocessing, nonproductive sequences were discarded, as were any CDR3s that did not begin with C, did not end with F or W, or were shorter than 7 amino acids. Antigen-specific clonotypes were called with the MANAFEST web app, based on expansion relative to reference and other culture wells. To be counted as positive, a clone had to show significant expansion compared with the reference culture, at an FDR below 0.05, in 2 of 3 replicate wells. For a clone to be considered positive, significant expansion relative to all other tandem wells and an odds ratio above 5 were also required. After three terminal residues were trimmed from each end, CDR3 homology was quantified as pairwise Levenshtein distance using the stringdist R package. In TCRdb, the immuneACCESS table is reduced to in-frame sequences with V and J assigned. These tables do not hold every clone; where another copy was compared, an unresolved V gene accounts for under half, and the others remain unexplained. Clone size and V and J calls were adopted from that table, with D and trimming inferred from the DNA. The sample records more than 25,000 clones, approximately 79% of which are singletons. The top ten clonotypes cover roughly an eighth of the sample.

From cysteine to phenylalanine, the CDR3 is 13 amino acids long. Solely the CDR3 DNA is kept, with 39 bases framed from the first base. The germline V gene (reference sequence) sets CDR1 to LNHDA and CDR2 to SQIVND. V gives up 2 bases and J gives up 5 bases, and the segment between their germline ends measures 7 bases. Regarding this clone: This receptor's antigen is unknown. Qualities for individual bases were not recorded, and no much larger clone is one base off.

CD4+ T cells from unexposed donors were collected before the COVID-19 pandemic (2011-2018). Following 10 days of culture, the EasySep CD4+ T cell isolation kit was used to isolate CD4+ T cells. As cell number allowed, CD4+ T cells from unexposed donors were tested for reactivity to SARS-CoV-2 S and N and to four common cold coronavirus spike pools. About 1.8 million PBMCs per well were cultured in IMDM with about 5.5% human AB serum and about 9.7 IU/ml IL-2. Half of the culture medium was replaced with fresh IL-2-containing medium on days 3 and 7. Triplicate replicate wells were generally used for each peptide culture condition. Leukapheresis product for the unexposed donors was purchased commercially. Ficoll-Paque PLUS gradient centrifugation was used to isolate PBMCs from leukapheresis product or whole blood. PBMCs were either cryopreserved at -140°C or used fresh in the expansion assay. The QIAamp Micro DNA Kit was used to extract genomic DNA from the CD4+ T cells.

The sequence was obtained from a human donor in good health. Sequenced sample: CD4+ T cells from PBMCs, cultured in vitro. In this chain, TRBV19 is recombined with TRBJ2-1; the D gene assignment is ambiguous. The encoded CDR3 is CASSIQSNNEQFF. The DNA reads as follows: TGTGCCAGTAGTATACAATCGAACAATGAGCAGTTCTTC.